This TCR beta chain was profiled in a study of cytomegalovirus exposure and HLA in healthy donors. CDR1 and CDR2 (germline): SNHLY, FYNNEI. Unmatched junction bases numbered 9, after V lost 6 bases and J lost 2 bases. The CDR3 loop spans 17 amino acids. Comment on this clone: What it binds is not known.

In the PCR, 60 Vbeta and 13 Jbeta primers were used. The repertoire was sequenced with immunoSEQ multiplex PCR; TCRdb's copy has only in-frame clones and lacks some. The data hold about 110,000 clones, with more than 60% observed a single time. Study observations and caveats: The study designated 150 or so TCR beta chains cytomegalovirus-associated. Most CMV-associated TCR beta chains were later found to appear HLA-restricted. Some V segments could not be told apart, so they were left out, TRBV6-2 and TRBV6-3 among them.

Sequencing used PBMCs. This sequence was found in a man in his forties in good health and CMV-seronegative. This chain connects TRBV2 to TRBJ2-6, with 8 bases lining up with TRBD1. In DNA form, the CDR3 reads TGTGCCAGCAGGGGACAGGTCCGACCAACTGGGGCCAACGTCCTGACTTTC. It codes for CASRGQVRPTGANVLTF.